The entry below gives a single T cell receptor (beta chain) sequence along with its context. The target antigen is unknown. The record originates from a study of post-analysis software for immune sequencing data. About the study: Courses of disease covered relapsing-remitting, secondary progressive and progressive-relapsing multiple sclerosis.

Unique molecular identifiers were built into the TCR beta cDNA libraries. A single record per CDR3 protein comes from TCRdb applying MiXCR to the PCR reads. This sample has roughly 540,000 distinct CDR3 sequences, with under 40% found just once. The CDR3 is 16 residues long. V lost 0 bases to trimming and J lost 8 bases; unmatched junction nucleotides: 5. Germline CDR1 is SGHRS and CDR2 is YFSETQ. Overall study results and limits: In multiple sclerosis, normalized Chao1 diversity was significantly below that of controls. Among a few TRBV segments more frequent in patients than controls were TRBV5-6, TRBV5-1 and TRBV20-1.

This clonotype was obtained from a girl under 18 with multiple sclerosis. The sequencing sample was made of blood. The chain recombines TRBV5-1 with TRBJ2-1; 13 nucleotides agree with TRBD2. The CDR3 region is CASSLVGTSGVDEQFF. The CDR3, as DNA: TGCGCCAGCAGCTTGGTCGGGACTAGCGGGGTCGATGAGCAGTTCTTC.